The next 4 T cell receptor beta chains were all read from a single sample in a study of T cell responses to AZD1222 COVID-19 vaccine. Generated by immunoSEQ multiplex PCR, the TCRdb table keeps only in-frame clones and is missing some. This table holds around 120,000 clones, 88% found once. The sample in question was peripheral blood, obtained on day 0 of AZD1222 vaccination. All receptors come from an adult in good health.

This sequence joins TRBV4-1 and TRBJ1-2; no clear D. CDR1 and CDR2 from the germline V gene are MGHRA and YSYEKL. The V end lost 4 bases, the J end lost 7 bases, and 16 bases lay between the germline ends. CDR3 length: 14 amino acids. Written as DNA, the CDR3 is TGCGCCAGCAGCCCCCCGGTAGGGCTTGGTGGCTACACCTTC. Amino acids: CASSPPVGLGGYTF.

This sequence joins TRBV15 and TRBJ1-1; D is undetermined. This CDR3 contains 13 residues. Germline V gene sequence: CDR1 LNHNV, CDR2 YYDKDF (reference sequence). The V and J ends lost 2 bases and 2 bases respectively, with 6 bases between them. CDR3: CATSRHLNTEAFF. The CDR3 nucleotides are TGTGCCACCAGCAGACATTTAAACACTGAAGCTTTCTTT.

The chain recombines TRBV7-8 with TRBJ1-1; possible D gene TRBD1, 5 bases. Trimming shortened V by 3 bases and J by 6 bases, and 11 bases separated the two germline ends. This CDR3 is built from 13 residues. Germline CDR1 is SGHVS and CDR2 is FQNEAQ. The chain's CDR3 is CASSFTSGAEAFF. The CDR3 coding sequence is TGTGCCAGCAGCTTTACTTCGGGGGCTGAAGCTTTCTTT.

V is TRBV12-3 or TRBV12-4 and J is TRBJ1-2; D is unclear. The CDR3 has 11 amino acids. V was pared by 3 bases and J by 6 bases, with 5 bases between. CDR3 DNA sequence: TGTGCCAGCAGTTTCGGGAATGGCTACACCTTC. Translated, it gives CASSFGNGYTF.